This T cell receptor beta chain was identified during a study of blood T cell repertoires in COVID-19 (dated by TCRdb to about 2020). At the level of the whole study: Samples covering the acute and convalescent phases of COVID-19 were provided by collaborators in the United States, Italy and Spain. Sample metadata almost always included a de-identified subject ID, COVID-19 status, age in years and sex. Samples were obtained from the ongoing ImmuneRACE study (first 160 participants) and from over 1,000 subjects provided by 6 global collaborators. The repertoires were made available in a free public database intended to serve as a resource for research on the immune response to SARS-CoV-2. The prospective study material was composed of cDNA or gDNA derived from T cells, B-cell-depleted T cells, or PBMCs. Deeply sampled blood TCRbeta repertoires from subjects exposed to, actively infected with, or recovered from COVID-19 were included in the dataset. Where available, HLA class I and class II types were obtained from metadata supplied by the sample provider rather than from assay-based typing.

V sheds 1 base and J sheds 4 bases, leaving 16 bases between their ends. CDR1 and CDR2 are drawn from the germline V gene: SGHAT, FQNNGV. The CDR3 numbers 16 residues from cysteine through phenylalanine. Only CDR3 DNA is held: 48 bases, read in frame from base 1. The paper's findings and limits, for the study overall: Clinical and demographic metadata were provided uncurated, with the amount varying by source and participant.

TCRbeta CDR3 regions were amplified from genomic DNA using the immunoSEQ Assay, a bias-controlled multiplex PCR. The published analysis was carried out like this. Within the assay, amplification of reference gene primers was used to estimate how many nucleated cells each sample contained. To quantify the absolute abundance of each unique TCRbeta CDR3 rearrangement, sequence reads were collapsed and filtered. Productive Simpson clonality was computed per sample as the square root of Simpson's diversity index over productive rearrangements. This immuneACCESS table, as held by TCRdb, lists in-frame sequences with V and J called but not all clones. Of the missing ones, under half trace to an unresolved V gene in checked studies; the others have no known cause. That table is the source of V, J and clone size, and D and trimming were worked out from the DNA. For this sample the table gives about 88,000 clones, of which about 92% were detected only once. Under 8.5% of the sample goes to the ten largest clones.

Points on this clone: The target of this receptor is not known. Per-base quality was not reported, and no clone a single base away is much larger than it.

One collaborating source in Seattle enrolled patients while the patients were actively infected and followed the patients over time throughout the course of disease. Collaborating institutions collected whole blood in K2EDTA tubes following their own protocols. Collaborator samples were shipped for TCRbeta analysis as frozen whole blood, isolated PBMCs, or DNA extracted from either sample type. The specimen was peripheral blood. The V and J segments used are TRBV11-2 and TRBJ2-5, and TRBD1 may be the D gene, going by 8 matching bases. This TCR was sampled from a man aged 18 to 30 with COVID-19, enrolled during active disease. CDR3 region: CASSLAYRGGGETQYF. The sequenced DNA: TGTGCCAGCAGCTTAGCCTACAGGGGGGGAGGAGAGACCCAGTACTTC.